This T cell receptor (beta chain) came from a study of identical twins. TCRdb itself ran the 5' RACE reads through MiXCR, one entry per CDR3 protein. The sample shows 200,000 to 250,000 distinct CDR3 sequences, 7.5% of them seen only once. This clonotype was seen only a few times. Being one base from a much bigger clone, this may be a read error. These data also formed part of another study, on yellow fever vaccine responses in identical twins. That source adds: Reportedly, twins showed a vaccine T cell response that looked partly convergent and partly personalized.

This clonotype was sampled from a woman aged 18 to 35 in good health. Sample: memory (CD45RO+) T cells sorted from blood.

The CDR3 DNA sequence: TGTGCCTGCAGTGCTACCGGGACTAGCGGTTTTCCTAGCACAGATACGCAGTATTTT. Encoded protein: CACSATGTSGFPSTDTQYF. The chain carries TRBV2 and TRBJ2-3; 11 positions agree with TRBD2. From germline, CDR1 is SNHLY and CDR2 FYNNEI. The CDR3 extends over 19 amino acids.